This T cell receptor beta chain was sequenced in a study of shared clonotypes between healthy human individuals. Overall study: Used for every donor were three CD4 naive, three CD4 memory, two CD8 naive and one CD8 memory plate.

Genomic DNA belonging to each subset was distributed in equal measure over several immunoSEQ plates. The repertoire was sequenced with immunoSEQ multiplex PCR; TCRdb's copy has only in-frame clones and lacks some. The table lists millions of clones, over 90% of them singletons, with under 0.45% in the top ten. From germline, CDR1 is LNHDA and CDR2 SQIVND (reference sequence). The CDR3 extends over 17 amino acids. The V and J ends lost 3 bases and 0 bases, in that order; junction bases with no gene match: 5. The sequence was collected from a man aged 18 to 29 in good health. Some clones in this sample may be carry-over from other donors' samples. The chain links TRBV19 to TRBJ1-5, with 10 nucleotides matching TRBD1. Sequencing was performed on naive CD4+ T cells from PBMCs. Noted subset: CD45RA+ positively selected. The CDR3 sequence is CASSMGDRGNSNQPQHF. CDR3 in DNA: TGTGCCAGTAGTATGGGGGACAGGGGTAATAGCAATCAGCCCCAGCATTTT.